Each of the 13 T cell receptor beta chains below was sequenced from the same sample in a study of response to subunit inactivated influenza vaccine (dated by TCRdb to between 2017 and 2018). The receptor library was made with RT-PCR. TCRdb records Illumina HiSeq 2500 as the sequencer. TCRdb applied fastp at Q25 and MiXCR to the public reads, then kept only in-frame beta chains. Every CDR3 protein is listed once, alongside the most common genes and DNA of its rows. This sample has under 550,000 distinct CDR3 sequences in its table, and about 7.2% of those were observed once. The top ten constitute around 13% of the sample. The source was PBMCs from blood, collected roughly 24 months after vaccination. These receptors all come from a man between 50 and 69 years old who received an inactivated influenza vaccine. Donor details come from another sample of the same person, matched by shared clones.

This clonotype was counted between two and nine times. The chain is built from TRBV28 and TRBJ1-2; the D gene is possibly TRBD1 (6 bases). CDR1 and CDR2 (germline): MDHEN, SYDVKM. Trimming stripped 2 bases from V and 8 bases from J, with 9 bases between. This CDR3 region has 12 residues. The chain's CDR3 is CASSLAGVGYTF. The CDR3 DNA reads TGTGCCAGCAGTTTAGCAGGGGTCGGCTACACCTTC.

This clonotype has just a few counts. The chain employs TRBV20-1 and TRBJ2-5; a possible D gene is TRBD2 (6 bases). CDR1 and CDR2 (germline): DFQATT, SNEGSKA (reference sequence). Trimming took 3 bases from V and 2 from J, leaving 13 bases between them. There are 14 residues in the CDR3. The CDR3 nucleotides are TGCAGTGCTAGTCGTAGGGACTTACAAGAGACCCAGTACTTC. This sequence encodes CSASRRDLQETQYF.

This clonotype was observed a few times. V gene TRBV4-3 combines with J gene TRBJ2-7, with D tentatively TRBD2 (5 bases). The V gene lost 0 bases and the J gene lost 9 bases, with 21 bases spanning the gap. The CDR3 has 16 amino acids. Germline-derived CDR1 and CDR2 are LGHNA and YSLEER. The CDR3 DNA follows: TGCGCCAGCAGCCAAGATTATAGGACCCGGGGTGGCGGGCAGTACTTC. As protein: CASSQDYRTRGGGQYF.

The chain uses TRBV28 and TRBJ2-3; D call uncertain. Germline-derived CDR1 and CDR2 are MDHEN and SYDVKM. CDR3 length: 13 residues. V dropped 7 bases and J dropped 2 bases, with 10 bases sitting between them. The CDR3 sequence is CASNPHLTDTQYF. The CDR3 DNA reads TGTGCCAGCAATCCTCATCTCACAGATACGCAGTATTTT.

Turning to this clonotype: Mismatch with germline at one junction end may stem from a read error. The chain links TRBV7-2 to TRBJ2-5, with D tentatively TRBD2 (6 bases). The CDR3 runs 15 residues. CDR1 and CDR2 from the germline V gene are SGHTA and FQGNSA. The CDR3 nucleotides are TGTGCCAGCAGCTGGCGTGGGACTTTGCAAGATACCCAGTACTTC. It is translated as CASSWRGTLQDTQYF.

The gene calls are TRBV20-1 and TRBJ2-7; TRBD1 aligns across 10 bases. Germline-derived CDR1 and CDR2 are DFQATT and SNEGSKA (reference sequence). V gave up 2 bases and J gave up 4 bases; unmatched junction bases: 11. The CDR3 spans 16 residues. Here the CDR3 DNA reads TGCAGTGCTAGACCCTTCGTGGGGGACAGGGGTTACGAGCAGTACTTC. It is translated as CSARPFVGDRGYEQYF.

The sample holds a few counts of this clonotype. The chain combines TRBV28 with TRBJ2-1, with unresolved D. CDR1 is MDHEN, CDR2 SYDVKM, per germline. Between the trimmed V and J ends, which lost 7 bases and 8 bases, there was a span of 9 bases. The CDR3 runs to 11 residues. CDR3 residues: CASTDVDEQFF. The CDR3 nucleotides are TGTGCCAGCACTGACGTCGATGAGCAGTTCTTC.

This clonotype appeared a few times. This chain uses TRBV7-9 with TRBJ2-7, with a possible D match to TRBD1 (6 bases). This CDR3 region has 17 residues. Trimming cost V 1 base and J 3 bases, with 19 bases left between them. The germline gives CDR1 SEHNR, CDR2 FQNEAQ (reference sequence). Written as DNA, the CDR3 is TGTGCCAGCAGCTTAGGGGTAATGGGACACAACAACTACGAGCAGTACTTC. This gives the protein CASSLGVMGHNNYEQYF. The variable domain in full, with the rest retrieved from reference TRBV7-9 and TRBJ2-7, is DTGVSQNPRHKITKRGQNVTFRCDPISEHNRLYWYRQTLGQGPEFLTYFQNEAQLEKSRLLSDRFSAERPKGSFSTLEIQRTEQGDSAMYLCASSLGVMGHNNYEQYFGPGTRLTVT.

There are a few counts of this clonotype. This rearrangement joins TRBV6-1 to TRBJ2-2; D perhaps matches TRBD2 (7 bases). Trimming took 6 bases from V and 5 from J, leaving 16 bases between them. The CDR3 extends over 15 amino acids. Germline CDR1 and CDR2: MNHNS and SASEGT. This chain's CDR3 is CASSHTGGGTGELFF. The CDR3 nucleotides read TGTGCCAGCAGCCACACGGGGGGCGGAACCGGGGAGCTGTTTTTT.

Only a few counts were recorded for this clonotype. The gene calls are TRBV4-1 and TRBJ2-7; D ambiguous. This CDR3 region has 17 residues. Germline V CDR1 and CDR2: MGHRA, YSYEKL. V was trimmed by 0 bases and J by 5 bases, leaving 20 bases between them. The DNA of the CDR3 is TGCGCCAGCAGCCAAGATATTGGTAGCACAGCCATCGACGAGCAGTACTTC. As protein: CASSQDIGSTAIDEQYF.

This clonotype was observed a few times. The V call is TRBV4-2, the J call TRBJ2-3, with TRBD2 identical over 9 bases. The CDR3 sequence is 22 residues long. CDR1 LGHNA and CDR2 YNFKEQ come from the germline V gene. The V gene end was trimmed by 0 bases and the J gene end by 0 bases; junction bases not matched to a gene: 19. The CDR3 DNA sequence: TGTGCCAGCAGCCAAGATAGAGGGGGTCCCCTTTTTAGCGGGAGCAGCACAGATACGCAGTATTTT. Translating it yields CASSQDRGGPLFSGSSTDTQYF.

The chain employs TRBV27 and TRBJ1-5; D unclear. Between the trimmed V and J ends, which lost 8 bases and 3 bases, there was a span of 17 bases. Germline V gene data show CDR1 as MNHEY and CDR2 as SMNVEV (reference sequence). The CDR3 consists of 15 residues. The CDR3 loop reads CASCPLGMINQPQHF. DNA for the CDR3: TGTGCCAGCTGTCCTTTGGGGATGATCAATCAGCCCCAGCATTTT.

The chain joins TRBV15 to TRBJ2-1; 10 bases fit TRBD2. The V and J ends lost 1 base and 4 bases, in that order; junction bases with no gene match: 7. The CDR3 is made up of 17 amino acids. Germline CDR1 reads LNHNV; CDR2 reads YYDKDF (reference sequence). The CDR3 protein is CATSRGGLAERYNEQFF. DNA for the CDR3: TGTGCCACCAGCAGAGGCGGACTAGCGGAGAGATACAATGAGCAGTTCTTC.